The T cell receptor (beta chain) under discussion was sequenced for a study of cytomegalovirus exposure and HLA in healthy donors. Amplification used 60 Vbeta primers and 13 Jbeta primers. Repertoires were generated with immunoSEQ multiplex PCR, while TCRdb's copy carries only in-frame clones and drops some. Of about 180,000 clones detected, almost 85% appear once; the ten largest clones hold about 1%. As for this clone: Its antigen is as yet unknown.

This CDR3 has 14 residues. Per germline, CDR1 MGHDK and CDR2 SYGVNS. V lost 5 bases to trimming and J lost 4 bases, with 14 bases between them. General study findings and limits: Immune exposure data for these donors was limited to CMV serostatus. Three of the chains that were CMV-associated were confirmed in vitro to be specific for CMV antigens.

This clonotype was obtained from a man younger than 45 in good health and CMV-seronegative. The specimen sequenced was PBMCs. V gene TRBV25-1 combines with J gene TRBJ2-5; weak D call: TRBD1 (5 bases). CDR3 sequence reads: CASSRLQAGETQYF. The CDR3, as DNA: TGTGCCAGCAGTCGGCTACAGGCCGGAGAGACCCAGTACTTC. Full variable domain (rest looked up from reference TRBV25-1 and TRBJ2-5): EADIYQTPRYLVIGTGKKITLECSQTMGHDKMYWYQQDPGMELHLIHYSYGVNSTEKGDLSSESTVSRIRTEHFPLTLESARPSHTSQYLCASSRLQAGETQYFGPGTRLLVL.